The clone carrying this T cell receptor (beta chain) is judged medium-sized. This entry is derived from a study of OX40 agonist ivuxolimab in advanced cancers. CDR1 is MNHEY and CDR2 is SMNVEV in the germline V gene (reference sequence). The CDR3 loop spans 17 amino acids. Trimming removed 0 bases from V and 2 bases from J, with 13 bases in between. The table came from immunoSEQ multiplex PCR; TCRdb's copy has only in-frame clones and leaves some out. The data show tens of thousands of clones, less than 90% seen once. The sequencing here drew on CD4+ or CD8+ T cells sorted from blood, taken in a trial of the OX40 agonist ivuxolimab. The V and J genes are TRBV27 and TRBJ2-2, with unresolved D. This TCR came from an adult with an advanced solid tumor such as melanoma, head and neck, liver or kidney cancer. As DNA, the CDR3 is TGTGCCAGCAGTTTATCCCCCATGGGGATAAACACCGGGGAGCTGTTTTTT. It specifies CASSLSPMGINTGELFF.